The 31 T cell receptor beta chains below come from one sample, sequenced in a study of technical replicates of blood from a handful of donors. Only in-frame clones appear in the TCRdb table, and some are missing; sequencing was by immunoSEQ multiplex PCR. The sample holds tens of thousands of clones, about 92% seen once. What was sequenced was T cells isolated from PBMCs. The origin of the receptors is a human donor in good health.

CDR3 amino acids: CASSFGLAGNEQFF. The CDR3 DNA follows: TGTGCCAGCAGCTTTGGACTAGCGGGCAATGAGCAGTTCTTC. V gene TRBV11-3 combines with J gene TRBJ2-1; 11 bases agree with TRBD2. The V segment lost 3 bases and the J segment 6 bases; nucleotides outside the gene matches: 1. Germline V gene lookup returns CDR1 SGHNT and CDR2 YENEEA. The CDR3 is 14 residues long.

The rearrangement uses TRBV19 and TRBJ2-3; TRBD1 matches 10 bases. This CDR3 is 14 amino acids long. After removal of 6 bases from V and 4 bases from J, the junction contained 4 bases not matched to a gene. Germline assignment: CDR1 LNHDA and CDR2 SQIVND (reference sequence). The CDR3 loop is CASSRQGAADTQYF. CDR3 DNA: TGTGCCAGTAGCCGACAGGGGGCCGCAGATACGCAGTATTTT.

The chain links TRBV19 to TRBJ2-7, with 9 bases aligning to TRBD1. Trimming cost V 5 bases and J 5 bases; bases outside gene matches: 4. The CDR3 spans 13 residues. Germline V gene lookup returns CDR1 LNHDA and CDR2 SQIVND (reference sequence). CDR3 nucleotide sequence: TGTGCCAGTAGTTGGACAGGGGATAACGAGCAGTACTTC. Translating gives CASSWTGDNEQYF.

V and J are TRBV14 and TRBJ2-7; 8 bases align to TRBD1. This CDR3 has 16 residues. V lost 4 bases and J lost 2; bases outside the gene matches: 10. CDR1 and CDR2 from the germline V gene are SGHDN and FVKESK. CDR3 DNA sequence: TGTGCCAGCAGCCCCATATGGACAGGGACTGCCTACGAGCAGTACTTC. Its translation is CASSPIWTGTAYEQYF.

The chain employs TRBV6-5 and TRBJ2-5; tentative D call: TRBD2 (5 bases). Per the germline V gene, CDR1 is MNHEY and CDR2 is SVGAGI. Trimming stripped 2 bases from V and 3 bases from J, with 7 bases between. The CDR3 contains 13 residues. The CDR3 protein is CASSYDGEETQYF. The CDR3 DNA sequence: TGTGCCAGCAGTTACGACGGGGAAGAGACCCAGTACTTC.

The chain combines TRBV5-1 with TRBJ1-2; the D gene is possibly TRBD1 (6 bases). V dropped 0 bases and J dropped 0 bases, with 9 bases sitting between them. The CDR3 has 15 amino acids. Germline lookup yields CDR1 SGHRS and CDR2 YFSETQ. The CDR3 region is CASSLGGGSNYGYTF. CDR3 in DNA: TGCGCCAGCAGCTTGGGGGGGGGCTCTAACTATGGCTACACCTTC. Using reference TRBV5-1 and TRBJ1-2 for the parts outside the CDR3, the full variable domain is KAGVTQTPRYLIKTRGQQVTLSCSPISGHRSVSWYQQTPGQGLQFLFEYFSETQRNKGNFPGRFSGRQFSNSRSEMNVSTLELGDSALYLCASSLGGGSNYGYTFGSGTRLTVV.

This clone was detected only once. The rearrangement joins TRBV9 to TRBJ2-3, with D possibly TRBD2 on 5 matching bases. Trimming removed 3 bases from V and 2 bases from J, with 13 bases in between. Per germline, CDR1 SGDLS and CDR2 YYNGEE. The CDR3 has 15 residues. This CDR3 is CASSGTRQTTDTQYF. CDR3 nucleotide sequence: TGTGCCAGCAGCGGGACTCGTCAGACCACAGATACGCAGTATTTT.

The chain has TRBV7-2 and TRBJ2-7; weak D call: TRBD2 (6 bases). Germline CDR1 is SGHTA and CDR2 is FQGNSA. Deletions cut 1 base from V and 0 bases from J, with 22 bases between. This CDR3 has 19 amino acids. The CDR3 loop reads CASSLDRPTPAGPSYEQYF. The CDR3 coding sequence is TGTGCCAGCAGCTTAGACCGCCCTACCCCAGCGGGCCCCTCCTACGAGCAGTACTTC.

The rearrangement uses TRBV9 and TRBJ2-7; 9 bases agree with TRBD2. The CDR3 sequence is 15 residues long. Germline V gene data show CDR1 as SGDLS and CDR2 as YYNGEE. V was pared by 0 bases and J by 5 bases, with 6 bases of the junction left unmatched. The CDR3 here is CASSVGAGGGNEQYF. CDR3 nucleotides: TGTGCCAGCAGCGTAGGGGCGGGAGGGGGGAACGAGCAGTACTTC.

This clone was observed a few times. This chain uses TRBV18 with TRBJ2-6; 9 nucleotides match TRBD2. The CDR3 has 18 amino acids. The V gene end was trimmed by 2 bases and the J gene end by 0 bases; junction bases not matched to a gene: 5. Germline values: CDR1 KGHSH, CDR2 LQKENI. The CDR3 spells CASSPVSGSSSGANVLTF. The CDR3 DNA reads TGTGCCAGCTCACCAGTTAGCGGGAGTAGCTCTGGGGCCAACGTCCTGACTTTC.

J is TRBJ2-7 and V is TRBV2; a weak D match, TRBD2 (5 bases). CDR1 and CDR2 (germline): SNHLY, FYNNEI. The CDR3 loop spans 15 amino acids. Deletions cut 1 base from V and 2 bases from J, with 12 bases between. CDR3 sequence reads: CASSEGQDLTYEQYF. In nucleotides, the CDR3 is TGTGCCAGCAGTGAAGGGCAGGACTTAACCTACGAGCAGTACTTC.

A remark on this clone: The sample has other DNA sequences that encode this CDR3 too. The V call is TRBV5-1, the J call TRBJ2-1, with TRBD2 matching 13 bases. The trim removed 4 bases at V and 1 base at J, leaving 2 bases unmatched. This CDR3 region has 16 residues. The germline V gene has CDR1 SGHRS and CDR2 YFSETQ. The CDR3 loop is CASSRTSGSSYNEQFF. CDR3 bases: TGCGCCAGCAGCAGGACTAGCGGGAGTTCCTACAATGAGCAGTTCTTC.

The chain has TRBV6-5 and TRBJ2-1, with D unresolved. The CDR3 contains 13 residues. CDR1 is MNHEY and CDR2 is SVGAGI in the germline V gene. Trimming took off 6 bases at V and 2 bases at J, with 8 bases between the two ends. The CDR3 region is CASSTQTYNEQFF. The CDR3 DNA reads TGTGCCAGCAGCACACAGACCTACAATGAGCAGTTCTTC.

A single count supports this clone. The chain is built from TRBV4-2 and TRBJ1-2, with a possible D match to TRBD1 (6 bases). The CDR3 consists of 15 residues. With 0 bases removed from V and 7 bases from J, the gap between germline ends came to 15 bases. CDR1 and CDR2 from the germline V gene are LGHNA and YNFKEQ. CDR3 amino acids: CASSQDIKGGGGYTF. The CDR3 nucleotides read TGTGCCAGCAGCCAAGATATAAAGGGAGGGGGTGGCTACACCTTC.

V is TRBV13 and J is TRBJ2-2; a possible D gene is TRBD2 (5 bases). CDR3 length: 15 amino acids. Trimming took off 5 bases at V and 2 bases at J, with 12 bases between the two ends. In germline, CDR1 is PRHDT, CDR2 FYEKMQ (reference sequence). The CDR3 DNA follows: TGTGCCAGCAGCATACCGGGGAACAACACCGGGGAGCTGTTTTTT. It encodes CASSIPGNNTGELFF. The full variable domain, in which reference TRBV13 and TRBJ2-2 provide the parts outside the CDR3, is AAGVIQSPRHLIKEKRETATLKCYPIPRHDTVYWYQQGPGQDPQFLISFYEKMQSDKGSIPDRFSAQQFSDYHSELNMSSLELGDSALYFCASSIPGNNTGELFFGEGSRLTVL.

V and J are TRBV19 and TRBJ2-7; 8 positions match TRBD1. Germline-derived CDR1 and CDR2 are LNHDA and SQIVND (reference sequence). The CDR3 is 14 residues long. J gave up 5 bases and V 3 bases, and 6 bases lay outside the gene matches. CDR3 DNA sequence: TGTGCCAGTAGTATCCGGACAGGGTTCGACGAGCAGTACTTC. Translation gives CASSIRTGFDEQYF.

The chain employs TRBV7-6 and TRBJ2-7; 9 bases are shared with TRBD1. CDR3 length: 16 amino acids. The V segment lost 5 bases and the J segment 5 bases; nucleotides outside the gene matches: 13. Germline CDR1 is SGHVS and CDR2 is FNYEAQ. The CDR3 DNA reads as TGTGCCAGCAGCCCCCCTTGGGACAGGGAAAGGAACGAGCAGTACTTC. Protein: CASSPPWDRERNEQYF.

The chain combines TRBV5-1 with TRBJ2-3; perhaps TRBD2 as D (6 bases). The germline gives CDR1 SGHRS, CDR2 YFSETQ. V lost 0 bases to trimming and J lost 1 base, with 9 bases between them. The CDR3 covers 15 residues. For the CDR3, the DNA is TGCGCCAGCAGCTTGGGGGACTTGGGCACAGATACGCAGTATTTT. It is translated as CASSLGDLGTDTQYF.

This chain links TRBV4-1 with TRBJ2-7; 10 bases align to TRBD2. The germline CDR1 and CDR2 sequences are MGHRA and YSYEKL. The CDR3 extends over 17 amino acids. The V and J ends lost 0 bases and 4 bases, in that order; junction bases with no gene match: 9. The CDR3 nucleotides read TGCGCCAGCAGCCAAGATAGTCGGCTAGCGGGAGCTTACGAGCAGTACTTC. Protein product: CASSQDSRLAGAYEQYF.

This clone was counted only a few times. This rearrangement joins TRBV29-1 to TRBJ1-2, with a weak D call TRBD1 (5 bases). Germline V lookup: CDR1 SQVTM, CDR2 ANQGSEA. CDR3 length: 12 residues. V lost 6 bases, J lost 6 bases, and 14 bases lay in between. CDR3 sequence reads: CSVHPSGNGYTF. The DNA of the CDR3 is TGCAGCGTCCACCCTTCAGGGAATGGCTACACCTTC. Based on the CDR3 plus reference TRBV29-1 and TRBJ1-2, the full variable domain is SAVISQKPSRDICQRGTSLTIQCQVDSQVTMMFWYRQQPGQSLTLIATANQGSEATYESGFVIDKFPISRPNLTFSTLTVSNMSPEDSSIYLCSVHPSGNGYTFGSGTRLTVV.

V is TRBV7-7 and J is TRBJ2-5, with a possible D match to TRBD2 (6 bases). Germline V gene data show CDR1 as SSHAT and CDR2 as FNYEAQ (reference sequence). The V end was cut by 4 bases, the J end by 4 bases, with 10 bases between. This CDR3 spans 13 amino acids. CDR3 sequence (DNA): TGTGCCAGCAGCTCAAGGGGAGGAGAGACCCAGTACTTC. Amino acid sequence: CASSSRGGETQYF.

This chain links TRBV7-2 with TRBJ2-7; TRBD1 agrees at 7 bases. There are 12 residues in the CDR3. Germline loops: CDR1 SGHTA, CDR2 FQGNSA. The J segment lost 4 bases and the V segment lost 5 bases, leaving 2 bases of the junction unmatched. The CDR3 loop is CASSQGQYEQYF. CDR3 DNA sequence: TGTGCCAGCAGCCAGGGACAGTACGAGCAGTACTTC.

This chain uses TRBV7-6 with TRBJ2-1; D is ambiguous. V lost 3 bases, J lost 0 bases, and 6 bases lay in between. The CDR3 is made up of 14 amino acids. Germline V CDR1 and CDR2: SGHVS, FNYEAQ. The CDR3 region has the DNA TGTGCCAGCAGCTTTGTTATCTCCTACAATGAGCAGTTCTTC. This gives the protein CASSFVISYNEQFF.

The chain has TRBV27 and TRBJ1-1; the D gene is possibly TRBD1 (5 bases). The CDR3 sequence is 12 residues long. Germline V gene sequence: CDR1 MNHEY, CDR2 SMNVEV (reference sequence). Between the trimmed V and J ends, which lost 4 bases and 6 bases, there was a span of 9 bases. CDR3 protein: CASSYGAAEAFF. The DNA of the CDR3 is TGTGCCAGCAGTTATGGGGCTGCTGAAGCTTTCTTT.

In its sample, this clone was seen once. V gene TRBV6-5 combines with J gene TRBJ2-3; D is undetermined. This CDR3 spans 16 amino acids. The germline CDR1 and CDR2 sequences are MNHEY and SVGAGI. V was cut by 2 bases and J by 0 bases, with 12 bases left in between. CDR3 sequence: CASSYAGIPSTDTQYF. The CDR3 coding sequence is TGTGCCAGCAGTTACGCAGGCATCCCTAGCACAGATACGCAGTATTTT.

The chain couples TRBV11-3 to TRBJ1-2; no clear D gene. CDR3 length equals 14 residues. V shed 1 base and J shed 4 bases, with 10 bases lying between them. CDR1 is SGHNT, CDR2 YENEEA, per germline. CDR3 in amino acids: CASSLVAGGYGYTF. DNA for the CDR3: TGTGCCAGCAGCTTAGTTGCGGGAGGCTATGGCTACACCTTC.

The rearrangement uses TRBV6-5 and TRBJ1-2; D is uncertain. Germline loops: CDR1 MNHEY, CDR2 SVGAGI. CDR3 length: 13 amino acids. Trimming left V 2 bases short and J 4 bases short, with 8 bases between. CDR3 bases: TGTGCCAGCAGTTACAGCCGGGTCTATGGCTACACCTTC. Its protein product is CASSYSRVYGYTF.

The rearrangement joins TRBV28 to TRBJ1-3; the D is unclear. V was cut by 3 bases and J by 1 base, with 7 bases left in between. CDR3 length: 14 amino acids. Germline CDR1 MDHEN, CDR2 SYDVKM. For the CDR3, the DNA is TGTGCCAGCAGTTTCAGGCCTTCTGGAAACACCATATATTTT. Its protein product is CASSFRPSGNTIYF.

The chain recombines TRBV6-5 with TRBJ2-7; a possible D gene is TRBD1 (6 bases). The CDR3 is 13 amino acids. Germline lookup yields CDR1 MNHEY and CDR2 SVGAGI. V lost 6 bases and J lost 3, with 12 bases in between. DNA of the CDR3: TGTGCCAGCAGGGGGACAAATTACTACGAGCAGTACTTC. It encodes CASRGTNYYEQYF.

The J gene is TRBJ1-1, the V gene TRBV28; D gene unclear. V was pared by 3 bases and J by 1 base, with 6 bases between. Per the germline V gene, CDR1 is MDHEN and CDR2 is SYDVKM. This CDR3 region has 13 residues. CDR3 residues: CASSLEGNTEAFF. The CDR3 DNA follows: TGTGCCAGCAGTTTGGAGGGGAACACTGAAGCTTTCTTT.

This clone was observed a single time. The chain recombines TRBV5-4 with TRBJ2-1, with D possibly being TRBD1 (6 bases). CDR3 length: 15 amino acids. V was trimmed by 6 bases and J by 7 bases, leaving 20 bases between them. Germline V gene data show CDR1 as SGHNT and CDR2 as YYREEE (reference sequence). Written as DNA, the CDR3 is TGTGCCAGCAACCCTAGAGGGACACATAATAATGAGCAGTTCTTC. Protein sequence: CASNPRGTHNNEQFF. Variable domain in full (rest from reference TRBV5-4 and TRBJ2-1): ETGVTQSPTHLIKTRGQQVTLRCSSQSGHNTVSWYQQALGQGPQFIFQYYREEENGRGNFPPRFSGLQFPNYSSELNVNALELDDSALYLCASNPRGTHNNEQFFGPGTRLTVL.